One and the same sample provided the 20 T cell receptor beta chains below, sequenced in a study of blood T cell repertoires in COVID-19. Only in-frame clones appear in the TCRdb table, and some are missing; sequencing was by immunoSEQ multiplex PCR. This sample carries 250,000 to 350,000 clones, about 90% of them seen once, and the ten largest clones take approximately 4.5%. Sequencing input: PBMCs or T cells enriched from blood (not recorded which). The receptors stem from a woman aged 18-29 years with acute COVID-19.

The rearrangement links TRBV7-9 to TRBJ2-5; no definite D call. The CDR3 spans 12 residues. Germline loops: CDR1 SEHNR, CDR2 FQNEAQ (reference sequence). The V end lost 1 base, the J end lost 11 bases, and 11 bases lay between the germline ends. The CDR3 nucleotides read TGTGCCAGCAGCTTAGGTTTCAGCGCGCAGTACTTC. The encoded protein is CASSLGFSAQYF.

The J gene is TRBJ2-3, the V gene TRBV15; TRBD1 agrees at 7 bases. Germline V CDR1 and CDR2: LNHNV, YYDKDF (reference sequence). With 6 bases clipped from V and 0 bases from J, the junction kept 6 bases outside the gene matches. The CDR3 spans 15 residues. The CDR3 DNA reads TGTGCCACCAGTACAGGGGCTCATAGCACAGATACGCAGTATTTT. It yields the protein CATSTGAHSTDTQYF.

The V and J genes are TRBV10-1 and TRBJ2-2; D is unresolved. CDR3 length equals 13 residues. Germline CDR1 reads WNHNN; CDR2 reads SYGVQD (reference sequence). The germline V and J ends were trimmed by 6 bases and 7 bases, with 12 bases remaining between them. CDR3 loop: CASSPNPSGELFF. CDR3 nucleotide sequence: TGCGCCAGCAGCCCGAATCCGAGCGGGGAGCTGTTTTTT.

In this sample, this clone turned up once. An end of the junction differs from the germline gene, which may be a read error. This rearrangement joins TRBV7-7 to TRBJ2-1; 11 nucleotides line up with TRBD2. Germline-derived CDR1 and CDR2 are SSHAT and FNYEAQ (reference sequence). CDR3 length: 15 residues. CDR3 protein: CASSLLAGADNEQFF. As DNA, the CDR3 is TGTGCTAGCAGCCTACTAGCGGGAGCAGATAATGAGCAGTTCTTC. Complete variable domain (other parts from reference TRBV7-7 and TRBJ2-1): GAGVSQSPRYKVTKRGQDVTLRCDPISSHATLYWYQQALGQGPEFLTYFNYEAQPDKSGLPSDRFSAERPEGSISTLTIQRTEQRDSAMYRCASSLLAGADNEQFFGPGTRLTVL.

The chain carries TRBV9 and TRBJ1-4, with TRBD1 identical over 8 bases. Germline trimming cut 3 bases from V and 8 bases from J; bases unmatched to any gene: 12. There are 16 residues in the CDR3. Germline V CDR1 and CDR2: SGDLS, YYNGEE. The CDR3 sequence is CASSARLDRAGEKLFF. Written as DNA, the CDR3 is TGTGCCAGCAGCGCTCGCCTGGACAGGGCTGGGGAAAAACTGTTTTTT.

The chain has TRBV6-5 and TRBJ1-1, with D unresolved. The V end lost 5 bases, the J end lost 0 bases, and 7 bases lay between the germline ends. The germline V gene encodes CDR1 MNHEY and CDR2 SVGAGI. The CDR3 covers 13 residues. The CDR3 loop is CASSQHMNTEAFF. Here the CDR3 DNA reads TGTGCCAGCAGTCAACATATGAACACTGAAGCTTTCTTT.

The rearrangement joins TRBV3-1 (or the pseudogene TRBV3-2) to TRBJ2-7; 12 nucleotides align to TRBD2. The CDR3 spans 14 residues. The V and J ends lost 3 bases and 4 bases, in that order; junction bases with no gene match: 1. Germline CDR1 and CDR2: LGHDT and YNNKEL (reference sequence). Here the CDR3 DNA reads TGTGCCAGCAGCCAGACTAGCGGGAGTTACGAGCAGTACTTC. It is translated as CASSQTSGSYEQYF.

This clone was observed a handful of times. The rearrangement uses TRBV11-2 and TRBJ1-1; tentatively, D is TRBD1 (6 bases). The germline V gene has CDR1 SGHAT and CDR2 FQNNGV. CDR3 size: 15 residues. Between the trimmed V and J ends, which lost 4 bases and 1 base, there was a span of 13 bases. The CDR3 DNA reads as TGTGCCAGCAGCTCCGATACAGGGCGGAACACTGAAGCTTTCTTT. The encoded protein is CASSSDTGRNTEAFF.

Worth noting for this clone: Additional DNA sequences in this sample encode the identical CDR3. The chain links TRBV28 to TRBJ1-5, with no clear D. The CDR3 spans 15 residues. CDR1 MDHEN and CDR2 SYDVKM come from the germline V gene. Trimming removed 5 bases at V and 2 bases at J, with 13 bases between. The chain's CDR3 is CASSLLGQGNQPQHF. The CDR3 bases are TGTGCCAGCAGTCTCCTTGGTCAGGGCAATCAGCCCCAGCATTTT.

The CDR3 DNA sequence: TGTGCCAGCAATCAGGAAATGAACACTGAAGCTTTCTTT. Protein: CASNQEMNTEAFF. This chain connects TRBV2 to TRBJ1-1; D unclear. The ends were cut back, 7 bases at V and 0 bases at J, with 9 bases in the middle. This CDR3 region has 13 residues. Germline CDR1 is SNHLY and CDR2 is FYNNEI.

V and J are TRBV3-1 (or the pseudogene TRBV3-2) and TRBJ2-1; D possibly corresponds to TRBD2 (6 bases). The V end lost 6 bases, the J end lost 6 bases, and 18 bases lay between the germline ends. This CDR3 region has 15 residues. Looked up from germline, CDR1 is LGHDT and CDR2 is YNNKEL (reference sequence). CDR3: CASRPGDPVSNEQFF. The CDR3 DNA reads as TGTGCCAGCAGACCGGGGGACCCAGTCAGCAATGAGCAGTTCTTC.

The chain couples TRBV15 to TRBJ1-4; a possible D gene is TRBD1 (6 bases). V lost 0 bases and J 10 bases, leaving 24 bases between the germline ends. The CDR3 has 18 amino acids. The germline V gene has CDR1 LNHNV and CDR2 YYDKDF (reference sequence). CDR3 sequence: CATSRDSGERAMRRKLFF. The CDR3 nucleotides are TGTGCCACCAGCAGAGATTCAGGGGAGAGGGCAATGCGGAGAAAACTGTTTTTT. The variable domain in full, completed from reference TRBV15 and TRBJ1-4, reads DAMVIQNPRYQVTQFGKPVTLSCSQTLNHNVMYWYQQKSSQAPKLLFHYYDKDFNNEADTPDNFQSRRPNTSFCFLDIRSPGLGDTAMYLCATSRDSGERAMRRKLFFGSGTQLSVL.

The rearrangement links TRBV5-1 to TRBJ1-5; possible D gene TRBD1, 5 bases. The CDR3 spans 16 residues. With 4 bases removed from V and 1 base from J, the gap between germline ends came to 15 bases. The germline V gene encodes CDR1 SGHRS and CDR2 YFSETQ. CDR3 coding DNA: TGCGCCAGCAGCCTCGGAGGGGCGGGGAGCAATCAGCCCCAGCATTTT. As protein: CASSLGGAGSNQPQHF.

V gene TRBV5-6 combines with J gene TRBJ2-7; D ambiguous. Between the trimmed V and J ends, which lost 0 bases and 3 bases, there was a span of 16 bases. This CDR3 has 16 amino acids. Germline CDR1 is SGHDT and CDR2 is YYEEEE. The CDR3 here is CASSLGDTSRIYEQYF. CDR3 bases: TGTGCCAGCAGCTTGGGCGACACTTCTCGAATCTACGAGCAGTACTTC.

The chain combines TRBV19 with TRBJ1-5; weak D call: TRBD1 (6 bases). V lost 5 bases, J lost 2 bases, and 10 bases lay in between. This CDR3 has 14 residues. CDR1 LNHDA and CDR2 SQIVND come from the germline V gene (reference sequence). CDR3 sequence (DNA): TGTGCCAGTAGTTTACAGGGAGGCAATCAGCCCCAGCATTTT. It translates to CASSLQGGNQPQHF.

This chain connects TRBV21-1 to TRBJ1-5; the table's D gene call, TRBD1, was not cross checked with the DNA. TRBV21-1 is labeled a pseudogene. The CDR3 is 14 residues long. CDR3 sequence: CASSRPRGSEPQHF. DNA for the CDR3: TGTGCCAGCAGCAGACCCAGGGGCAGCGAGCCCCAGCATTTT.

The chain has TRBV9 and TRBJ2-2, with 7 bases aligning to TRBD2. After removal of 2 bases from V and 4 bases from J, the junction contained 5 bases not matched to a gene. The length of the CDR3 is 15 residues. Germline V lookup: CDR1 SGDLS, CDR2 YYNGEE. The CDR3, as DNA: TGTGCCAGCAGCGTGGGCGGGAGAAGCACCGGGGAGCTGTTTTTT. This encodes CASSVGGRSTGELFF.

The rearrangement joins TRBV11-2 to TRBJ2-1; 7 bases line up with TRBD2. Germline CDR1 and CDR2: SGHAT and FQNNGV. The V and J ends lost 0 bases and 7 bases, in that order; junction bases with no gene match: 12. The CDR3 has 17 amino acids. The CDR3 DNA is TGTGCCAGCAGCTTAGATAATCGGGAACTAGCGAGGAATGAGCAGTTCTTC. Protein: CASSLDNRELARNEQFF.

This sequence joins TRBV28 and TRBJ2-5; 9 bases match TRBD1. The germline V gene has CDR1 MDHEN and CDR2 SYDVKM. V was clipped by 6 bases and J by 5 bases; unmatched bases: 7. The CDR3 contains 14 residues. CDR3 sequence reads: CASSIQGAAETQYF. The CDR3 DNA follows: TGTGCCAGCAGCATACAGGGGGCGGCGGAGACCCAGTACTTC.

The chain links TRBV6-6 to TRBJ1-2; D not certain. V lost 6 bases, J lost 8 bases, and 16 bases lay in between. The CDR3 is 13 residues long. Per the germline V gene, CDR1 is MNHNY and CDR2 is SVGAGI (reference sequence). The CDR3 nucleotides are TGTGCCAGCAGGGAGGGTTGGATGCGGGGCTACACCTTC. The encoded protein is CASREGWMRGYTF.